A selection of T cell receptor beta chains follows, all from one sample in a study of CD8 T cells in Susac syndrome. TCRdb re-analysed the immunoSEQ multiplex PCR reads in MiXCR, keeping a single row per CDR3 protein. The sample comprises fewer than 200,000 distinct CDR3 sequences, roughly 95% of which are singletons, and 0.085% to 0.11% rests with the top ten. Specimen: CD4+ T cells from PBMCs. The receptors were gathered from a human donor in good health. The CDR3 runs from the conserved cysteine through the conserved F or W. The D gene is left open where the match is weak. For some rows the clone size is stated as once, few or many, or as a class when expanded; others skip it.

V gene	D gene	clone size	J gene	CDR3 DNA	CDR3 protein
TRBV29-1	.	.	TRBJ2-3	TGCAGCGTCCGTGGGGGGACCACAGATACGCAGTATTTT	CSVRGGTTDTQYF
TRBV20-1	.	few	TRBJ2-3	TGCAGTGCTTCTCCCGGGGGAACAGATACGCAGTATTTT	CSASPGGTDTQYF
TRBV7-8	.	.	TRBJ2-2	TGTGCCAGCAGCTCCCAGGACCTTTCGGCGGGGGAGCTGTTTTTT	CASSSQDLSAGELFF
TRBV9	TRBD1	once	TRBJ2-3	TGTGCCAGCAGCTTTCGACAGGGGCCAGATACGCAGTATTTT	CASSFRQGPDTQYF
TRBV5-1	.	.	TRBJ2-2	TGCGCCAGCAGCTATACAGGGAACACCGGGGAGCTGTTTTTT	CASSYTGNTGELFF
TRBV30	.	.	TRBJ1-5	TGTGCCTGGAGTGTAGGCCTAGGGGATCAGCCCCAGCATTTT	CAWSVGLGDQPQHF
TRBV30	.	once	TRBJ2-7	TGTGCCTGGAGAGGGCAGGCCTTTTCACCCGAGCAGTACTTC	CAWRGQAFSPEQYF
TRBV24-1	TRBD1	once	TRBJ2-5	TGTGCCACCAGTGATTTGACAGGGGGGGAGACCCAGTACTTC	CATSDLTGGETQYF
TRBV20-1	.	once	TRBJ1-5	TGCAGTGCTCGGGTCGACAGGCGGAATCAGCCCCAGCATTTT	CSARVDRRNQPQHF
TRBV28	TRBD2	.	TRBJ2-5	TGTGCCAGCAGGCCTAGCGGGACGGAGACCCAGTACTTC	CASRPSGTETQYF
TRBV7-9	.	.	TRBJ2-7	TGTGCCAGCAGCTTAGGGACACACGGGGAGCAGTACTTC	CASSLGTHGEQYF
TRBV14	.	.	TRBJ2-1	TGTGCCAGCAGCCAAGGTTTCTCCTACAATGAGCAGTTCTTC	CASSQGFSYNEQFF
TRBV29-1	TRBD1	.	TRBJ2-3	TGCAGCGTGGGGGACAGGGTAGGCACAGATACGCAGTATTTT	CSVGDRVGTDTQYF
TRBV29-1	.	few	TRBJ2-5	TGCAGCGTTGGTCGTGAGGAGACCCAGTACTTC	CSVGREETQYF
TRBV7-2	.	.	TRBJ2-7	TGTGCCAGCAGCTTAGCGGGCGCTAGCCCCTACGAGCAGTACTTC	CASSLAGASPYEQYF
TRBV7-2	TRBD1	.	TRBJ2-7	TGTGCCAGCAGCCTGGGGACAGGGCCTTCCTACGAGCAGTACTTC	CASSLGTGPSYEQYF
TRBV24-1	.	.	TRBJ2-7	TGTGCCACCAGTGAACCGGACGGACGAGGGGAGCAGTACTTC	CATSEPDGRGEQYF
TRBV6-2/TRBV6-3	TRBD2	.	TRBJ2-6	TGTGCCAGCACCGCGGGGGCTGGGGCCAACGTCCTGACTTTC	CASTAGAGANVLTF
TRBV29-1	.	.	TRBJ2-6	TGCAGCGTTTCGGGTCGAGTTAGCGGTTCTGGGGCCAACGTCCTGACTTTC	CSVSGRVSGSGANVLTF
TRBV7-2	.	.	TRBJ2-4	TGTGCCAGCAGCTTAGGGGGCGCCGAAAACATTCAGTACTTC	CASSLGGAENIQYF
TRBV28	.	.	TRBJ2-5	TGTGCCAGCAGAACTAGGGAGACCCAGTACTTC	CASRTRETQYF
TRBV7-9	TRBD2	.	TRBJ2-1	TGTGCCAGCAGCCTCCTAACGGGAGGCTACAATGAGCAGTTCTTC	CASSLLTGGYNEQFF
TRBV29-1	.	.	TRBJ2-1	TGCAGCGTTAGGCGGGAAGAGCAGTTCTTC	CSVRREEQFF
TRBV20-1	TRBD2	.	TRBJ2-7	TGCAGTGCTAGGCGGACTAGTTTCGAGCAGTACTTC	CSARRTSFEQYF
TRBV25-1	TRBD1	.	TRBJ2-6	TGTGCCAGCAGTGCGAACAGGGGGCTCGAATCTGGGGCCAACGTCCTGACTTTC	CASSANRGLESGANVLTF
TRBV9	.	once	TRBJ2-1	TGTGCCAGCAGCGTAGCGTCTAGCGCTGAGCAGTTCTTC	CASSVASSAEQFF
TRBV5-1	TRBD2	.	TRBJ2-3	TGCGCCAGCACGTATGCGGGAGGGCCTAGCACAGATACGCAGTATTTT	CASTYAGGPSTDTQYF
TRBV27	.	few	TRBJ1-1	TGTGCCAGCAGTTTGTCGGGGACTGAAGCTTTCTTT	CASSLSGTEAFF
TRBV20-1	.	once	TRBJ2-5	TGCAGTGCTAGTAGATCGTTGGGTGGAGGAGGGAAGGAGACCCAGTACTTC	CSASRSLGGGGKETQYF
TRBV6-2/TRBV6-3	.	.	TRBJ2-5	TGTGCCAGCAGTTCGGACGGGTACCAAGAGACCCAGTACTTC	CASSSDGYQETQYF